The entry that follows covers one T cell receptor beta chain sequence. Its antigen remains unidentified. Within one base of it there is no much larger clone, and no base qualities were kept. This specimen comes from a study of CD8 T cells in ankylosing spondylitis (dated by TCRdb to 2015 to 2018). With regard to the full study: T cell receptor beta repertoires were profiled in healthy donors and ankylosing spondylitis patients so that disease-linked TCR variants could be found. The full study cohort was made up of 25 ankylosing spondylitis patients and 108 healthy donors. Peripheral blood was sampled, and synovial fluid was also collected from ankylosing spondylitis patients.

Reads for this sample came from an Illumina HiSeq 2500. Quantitative 5'-RACE with molecular barcodes was the method used to prepare the TCR beta libraries. As for how the authors treated the data: To identify disease-linked TCR variants, a new computational method was used, one built on a probabilistic model of VDJ rearrangement. TCRdb handled the public reads itself, with Q25 trimming in fastp and clone calling in MiXCR, and kept productive beta chains. Each CDR3 protein appears once, grouped with its most common genes and DNA. TCRdb's processing, not the authors' own work, is the source of the V and J calls. The table for this sample lists about 540,000 distinct CDR3 sequences; approximately 12% of them were counted only once. The ten largest make up around 7% of the sample. General study outcomes and caveats: Some of the motif variants had been reported before in the synovial fluid and blood of reactive arthritis patients, a finding that suggests common disease-initiation mechanisms. The disease-linked clones had a CD8+ phenotype and were found at relatively low frequencies in peripheral blood. The disease-linked clones were reported as significantly enriched in matched synovial fluid samples from ankylosing spondylitis patients. Blood from ankylosing spondylitis patients appeared to be characterized by a TCR beta motif composed of about eight highly homologous amino acid variants.

Taken from cysteine to phenylalanine, the CDR3 has 14 residues. Just CDR3 DNA is preserved here, 42 bases in frame from base 1. Cut back by 1 base and 5 bases, the V and J ends lie 11 bases apart. The receptor chain draws on TRBV12-3 or TRBV12-4 and TRBJ2-5, with no reliable assignment of the D segment. The TCR comes from a male donor with ankylosing spondylitis. Material: blood, either unsorted or a sorted T cell fraction (not recorded which). The CDR3 here reads CASSLDAIGETQYF. Read as DNA, the sequence is TGTGCCAGCAGTTTAGACGCTATCGGGGAGACCCAGTACTTC.